The next 28 T cell receptor beta chains were all read from a single sample in a study of blood T cell repertoires in COVID-19. Data came from immunoSEQ multiplex PCR; TCRdb stores just in-frame clones and leaves some out. Of tens of thousands of clones in the sample, 90% were seen once. Sequences were obtained from peripheral blood. The receptors come from a woman of 80 years or more with acute or convalescent COVID-19.

The chain joins TRBV11-2 to TRBJ1-1; TRBD1 matches at 12 bases. Germline CDR1 and CDR2: SGHAT and FQNNGV. V gave up 5 bases and J gave up 3 bases; unmatched junction bases: 7. The CDR3 is 16 residues long. CDR3 sequence: CASSPWGTGGYTEAFF. As DNA, the CDR3 is TGTGCCAGCAGCCCCTGGGGGACAGGGGGCTACACTGAAGCTTTCTTT. The full variable domain, in which reference TRBV11-2 and TRBJ1-1 provide the parts outside the CDR3, is EAGVAQSPRYKIIEKRQSVAFWCNPISGHATLYWYQQILGQGPKLLIQFQNNGVVDDSQLPKDRFSAERLKGVDSTLKIQPAKLEDSAVYLCASSPWGTGGYTEAFFGQGTRLTVV.

This chain links TRBV3-1 (or the pseudogene TRBV3-2) with TRBJ2-1; TRBD2 matches at 8 bases. The trim removed 5 bases at V and 0 bases at J, leaving 6 bases unmatched. Germline CDR1 reads LGHDT; CDR2 reads YNNKEL (reference sequence). The CDR3 is made up of 16 amino acids. The CDR3 DNA reads TGTGCCAGCAGCGCCGGAGCGGGAGTCTCCTACAATGAGCAGTTCTTC. It yields the protein CASSAGAGVSYNEQFF.

V is TRBV14 and J is TRBJ2-5; 11 positions agree with TRBD1. Germline loops: CDR1 SGHDN, CDR2 FVKESK. V gave up 1 base and J gave up 5 bases; unmatched junction bases: 12. The CDR3 consists of 18 residues. This CDR3 is CASSQGDFGQGAMETQYF. CDR3 coding DNA: TGTGCCAGCAGCCAAGGGGACTTCGGACAGGGGGCCATGGAGACCCAGTACTTC.

The chain couples TRBV7-2 to TRBJ1-2; D gene uncertain. The CDR3 covers 14 residues. CDR1 SGHTA and CDR2 FQGNSA come from the germline V gene. Trimming removed 0 bases from V and 7 bases from J, with 12 bases in between. CDR3: CASSLAGTSPGYTF. The CDR3 nucleotides are TGTGCCAGCAGCTTAGCGGGCACGTCGCCTGGCTACACCTTC.

The chain links TRBV7-9 to TRBJ1-4; tentatively, D is TRBD1 (6 bases). Trimming cost V 5 bases and J 0 bases, with 10 bases left between them. CDR1 and CDR2 (germline): SEHNR, FQNEAQ (reference sequence). This CDR3 is built from 15 residues. The CDR3 DNA sequence: TGTGCCAGCAGCGAGGGGACAACAACTAATGAAAAACTGTTTTTT. Encoded protein: CASSEGTTTNEKLFF.

The gene calls are TRBV12-3 or TRBV12-4 and TRBJ2-7; 7 bases are shared with TRBD2. The junction had 2 bases not matched to a gene; V was cut back by 3 bases and J by 6 bases. The CDR3 runs 12 residues. CDR3 region: CASSFPGGEQYF. Written as DNA, the CDR3 is TGTGCCAGCAGTTTTCCGGGGGGCGAGCAGTACTTC.

The chain uses TRBV4-2 and TRBJ1-3; D unresolved. Trimming removed 1 base at V and 2 bases at J, with 12 bases between. CDR1 is LGHNA and CDR2 is YNFKEQ in the germline V gene. The CDR3 consists of 16 residues. The CDR3 spells CASSQGAGGPGNTIYF. For the CDR3, the DNA is TGTGCCAGCAGCCAAGGGGCAGGTGGTCCTGGAAACACCATATATTTT.

The V and J genes are TRBV6-5 and TRBJ2-1; 8 bases are shared with TRBD2. The J segment lost 6 bases and the V segment lost 7 bases, leaving 5 bases of the junction unmatched. Germline CDR1 reads MNHEY; CDR2 reads SVGAGI. The CDR3 runs 13 residues. For the CDR3, the DNA is TGTGCCAGCACTACGGGAGGGGGCAATGAGCAGTTCTTC. Translating gives CASTTGGGNEQFF.

V is TRBV7-2 and J is TRBJ1-2; 7 bases are shared with TRBD1. The trim removed 0 bases at V and 3 bases at J, leaving 1 base unmatched. CDR1 and CDR2 from the germline V gene are SGHTA and FQGNSA. This CDR3 region has 14 residues. The CDR3 DNA reads TGTGCCAGCAGCTTAGCAGGGGGCTACTATGGCTACACCTTC. Its protein is CASSLAGGYYGYTF.

The chain carries TRBV5-1 and TRBJ2-5, with 7 bases identical to TRBD2. This CDR3 is 16 amino acids long. V gave up 8 bases and J gave up 5 bases; unmatched junction bases: 18. Looked up from germline, CDR1 is SGHRS and CDR2 is YFSETQ. The CDR3 DNA reads TGCGCCAGTTGCAAGGCTAGCGGCCCCTCCGGGGAGACCCAGTACTTC. Encoded protein: CASCKASGPSGETQYF.

This clone has only a few counts. This chain links TRBV25-1 with TRBJ2-5; 8 bases line up with TRBD1. The length of the CDR3 is 17 residues. Per the germline V gene, CDR1 is MGHDK and CDR2 is SYGVNS. V lost 4 bases to trimming and J lost 4 bases; unmatched junction nucleotides: 14. The DNA for the CDR3 is TGTGCCAGCAGTGGGGCAACCGGACAGGGTTGGGGAGAGACCCAGTACTTC. It translates to CASSGATGQGWGETQYF.

The chain recombines TRBV19 with TRBJ2-7, with 8 bases aligning to TRBD2. The V gene end was trimmed by 5 bases and the J gene end by 3 bases; junction bases not matched to a gene: 9. The germline gives CDR1 LNHDA, CDR2 SQIVND (reference sequence). The CDR3 has 15 amino acids. Here the CDR3 reads CASSSSGTRGYEQYF. CDR3 DNA: TGTGCCAGTAGTTCCTCCGGGACTAGGGGCTACGAGCAGTACTTC.

The chain has TRBV3-1 (or the pseudogene TRBV3-2) and TRBJ2-7; 13 bases are a match to TRBD2. The V gene end was trimmed by 4 bases and the J gene end by 4 bases; junction bases not matched to a gene: 4. The CDR3 spans 15 residues. The germline V gene has CDR1 LGHDT and CDR2 YNNKEL (reference sequence). The CDR3 region has the DNA TGTGCCAGCAGCCCTGGGACTAGCGGGACTTACGAGCAGTACTTC. Protein: CASSPGTSGTYEQYF.

The chain joins TRBV30 to TRBJ2-3; 9 bases align to TRBD2. The V gene end was trimmed by 2 bases and the J gene end by 0 bases; junction bases not matched to a gene: 6. The CDR3 totals 16 residues. Per the germline V gene, CDR1 is GTSNPN and CDR2 is SVGIG (reference sequence). CDR3 sequence: CAWSWSGRLSTDTQYF. For the CDR3, the DNA is TGTGCCTGGAGTTGGAGCGGGAGGTTAAGCACAGATACGCAGTATTTT. Looking up the rest from reference TRBV30 and TRBJ2-3 gives the full variable domain: SQTIHQWPATLVQPVGSPLSLECTVEGTSNPNLYWYRQAAGRGLQLLFYSVGIGQISSEVPQNLSASRPQDRQFILSSKKLLLSDSGFYLCAWSWSGRLSTDTQYFGPGTRLTVL.

This sequence joins TRBV7-9 and TRBJ1-1; D perhaps matches TRBD1 (5 bases). The CDR3 contains 13 residues. Germline V gene lookup returns CDR1 SEHNR and CDR2 FQNEAQ (reference sequence). The ends were cut back, 5 bases at V and 0 bases at J, with 7 bases in the middle. CDR3 bases: TGTGCCAGCAGCGCAGGGATGAACACTGAAGCTTTCTTT. Translated: CASSAGMNTEAFF.

The chain employs TRBV7-6 and TRBJ2-7, with TRBD1 identical over 12 bases. After removal of 4 bases from V and 4 bases from J, the junction contained 5 bases not matched to a gene. Per the germline V gene, CDR1 is SGHVS and CDR2 is FNYEAQ. CDR3 length: 15 residues. CDR3 loop: CASSSGTGGGYEQYF. Here the CDR3 DNA reads TGTGCCAGCAGCTCCGGGACAGGGGGCGGTTACGAGCAGTACTTC. Together with reference TRBV7-6 and TRBJ2-7, the CDR3 gives the full variable domain: GAGVSQSPRYKVTKRGQDVALRCDPISGHVSLYWYRQALGQGPEFLTYFNYEAQQDKSGLPNDRFSAERPEGSISTLTIQRTEQRDSAMYRCASSSGTGGGYEQYFGPGTRLTVT.

The CDR3 DNA reads as TGTGCCAGCAGCCGCTCGTCGGACAGCCTCCACTCTGGAAACACCATATATTTT. The encoded protein is CASSRSSDSLHSGNTIYF. The V and J genes are TRBV7-8 and TRBJ1-3; TRBD1 is a possible D gene (6 bases). Germline V gene sequence: CDR1 SGHVS, CDR2 FQNEAQ. The CDR3 consists of 18 residues. V was trimmed by 5 bases and J by 0 bases, leaving 20 bases between them.

This clone was counted a few times. The chain uses TRBV10-3 and TRBJ1-6; 7 nucleotides agree with TRBD1. CDR3 length: 14 amino acids. Germline values: CDR1 ENHRY, CDR2 SYGVKD. Unmatched junction bases numbered 5, after V lost 6 bases and J lost 6 bases. CDR3 protein: CAISSGGTNSPLHF. The CDR3 DNA reads as TGTGCCATCAGCTCAGGGGGGACTAATTCACCCCTCCACTTT.

The chain couples TRBV5-1 to TRBJ2-2, with 11 bases aligning to TRBD2. From germline, CDR1 is SGHRS and CDR2 YFSETQ. The CDR3 loop spans 15 amino acids. J was trimmed by 6 bases and V by 0 bases; bases with no gene match: 1. CDR3 sequence (DNA): TGCGCCAGCAGCTTGGAACTAGCGGGAGCCGGGGAGCTGTTTTTT. Translating it yields CASSLELAGAGELFF.

The CDR3 bases are TGTGCCAGCAGCTTCGGCGGGAGTAATGAGCAGTTCTTC. It encodes CASSFGGSNEQFF. V and J are TRBV7-3 and TRBJ2-1; the match to TRBD2 covers 7 bases. V shed 3 bases and J 7 bases; nucleotides not matched to a gene: 3. Looked up from germline, CDR1 is SGHTA and CDR2 is FQGTGA. This CDR3 comprises 13 residues.

The chain is built from TRBV29-1 and TRBJ1-1; 7 nucleotides agree with TRBD1. The CDR3 runs to 13 residues. The germline V gene has CDR1 SQVTM and CDR2 ANQGSEA. J was trimmed by 4 bases and V by 7 bases; bases with no gene match: 9. The CDR3 here is CSASAQGSTEAFF. In nucleotides, the CDR3 is TGCAGCGCCAGCGCACAGGGGAGCACTGAAGCTTTCTTT.

The chain joins TRBV7-9 to TRBJ2-1, with 7 nucleotides matching TRBD1. The CDR3 extends over 15 amino acids. V shed 3 bases and J 5 bases; nucleotides not matched to a gene: 7. Germline assignment: CDR1 SEHNR and CDR2 FQNEAQ (reference sequence). This CDR3 reads CASSLSPGQNNEQFF. The CDR3 nucleotides read TGTGCCAGCAGCTTGTCGCCGGGACAGAACAATGAGCAGTTCTTC.

The chain employs TRBV6-1 and TRBJ1-2; 9 bases match TRBD1. From germline, CDR1 is MNHNS and CDR2 SASEGT. V lost 1 base and J lost 8; bases outside the gene matches: 5. The CDR3 has 14 amino acids. The CDR3 DNA reads as TGTGCCAGCAGTGAAGACAGGGGGCTCGGCGGCTACACCTTC. Its translation: CASSEDRGLGGYTF.

This clone occurred once. The chain links TRBV5-1 to TRBJ2-1; possible D gene TRBD2, 5 bases. V gave up 0 bases and J gave up 6 bases, with 13 bases separating them. CDR3 length equals 15 residues. CDR1 is SGHRS, CDR2 YFSETQ, per germline. The DNA of the CDR3 is TGCGCCAGCAGCTTGGCCCCAGAAAGCGGCAATGAGCAGTTCTTC. This codes for CASSLAPESGNEQFF.

J is TRBJ1-2 and V is TRBV18; D gene uncertain. Trimming removed 2 bases at V and 7 bases at J, with 11 bases between. Per the germline V gene, CDR1 is KGHSH and CDR2 is LQKENI. The CDR3 is 13 amino acids. The CDR3 loop reads CASSPADDVGYTF. The CDR3 region has the DNA TGTGCCAGCTCACCAGCGGATGATGTTGGCTACACCTTC.

The chain couples TRBV30 to TRBJ2-5; possible D gene TRBD2, 5 bases. Germline CDR1 reads GTSNPN; CDR2 reads SVGIG (reference sequence). V shed 0 bases and J shed 0 bases, with 8 bases lying between them. The CDR3 runs to 14 residues. CDR3 region: CAWSVSDYQETQYF. The CDR3 DNA sequence: TGTGCCTGGAGTGTATCGGACTACCAAGAGACCCAGTACTTC.

The V call is TRBV4-3, the J call TRBJ1-5; D call uncertain. The CDR3 is 15 residues long. V was trimmed by 0 bases and J by 7 bases, leaving 13 bases between them. Germline V gene lookup returns CDR1 LGHNA and CDR2 YSLEER. This chain's CDR3 is CASSQDRTEGQPQHF. The CDR3 DNA reads as TGCGCCAGCAGCCAAGATCGGACTGAAGGGCAGCCCCAGCATTTT.

The chain joins TRBV18 to TRBJ1-1, with D unresolved. This CDR3 spans 14 amino acids. V lost 2 bases and J lost 1, with 8 bases in between. The germline gives CDR1 KGHSH, CDR2 LQKENI. The CDR3 sequence is CASSPYPENTEAFF. DNA of the CDR3: TGTGCCAGCTCACCATATCCAGAGAACACTGAAGCTTTCTTT.